The 11 T cell receptor beta chains reported below all come from one sample, sequenced in a study of blood T cell repertoires in COVID-19. Libraries were prepared by immunoSEQ multiplex PCR; TCRdb keeps only in-frame clonotypes and omits some of them. The repertoire holds over 150,000 clones, 70% to 85% seen once, with over 15% in the top ten. The source material was PBMCs or T cells enriched from blood (not recorded which). Receptors were obtained from a woman in her 70s in a cohort exposed to, infected with or recovered from COVID-19 (not recorded which).

V is TRBV5-6 and J is TRBJ2-3, with 9 bases identical to TRBD2. The V segment lost 1 base and the J segment 3 bases; nucleotides outside the gene matches: 3. The CDR3 contains 15 residues. Germline-derived CDR1 and CDR2 are SGHDT and YYEEEE. For the CDR3, the DNA is TGTGCCAGCAGCTTGATCGCGGGAGGGACAGATACGCAGTATTTT. Its protein is CASSLIAGGTDTQYF.

The V call is TRBV4-2, the J call TRBJ2-4; 12 bases align to TRBD2. The CDR3 has 20 residues. Germline-derived CDR1 and CDR2 are LGHNA and YNFKEQ. The trim removed 0 bases at V and 1 base at J, leaving 10 bases unmatched. The CDR3 reads CASSQEKTTSGSFAKNIQYF. Written as DNA, the CDR3 is TGTGCCAGCAGCCAAGAAAAGACGACTAGCGGGAGCTTCGCCAAAAACATTCAGTACTTC.

J is TRBJ2-2 and V is TRBV3-1 (or the pseudogene TRBV3-2), with TRBD1 as a possible D gene (5 bases). V lost 6 bases to trimming and J lost 4 bases, with 15 bases between them. Germline V lookup: CDR1 LGHDT, CDR2 YNNKEL (reference sequence). The CDR3 length is 15 residues. CDR3 bases: TGTGCCAGCAGTCAGGAAAAAGGGGTCACCGGGGAGCTGTTTTTT. It yields the protein CASSQEKGVTGELFF.

This chain's CDR3 is CAISETGEDGYTF. CDR3 DNA: TGTGCCATCAGTGAGACAGGGGAGGATGGCTACACCTTC. The genes are TRBV10-3 and TRBJ1-2, with TRBD1 matching 7 bases. The ends lost 2 bases at V and 6 bases at J; junction bases unmatched: 3. The CDR3 length is 13 residues. Germline V gene data show CDR1 as ENHRY and CDR2 as SYGVKD.

The genes are TRBV19 and TRBJ2-7, with a tentative D call TRBD2 (5 bases). This CDR3 region has 16 residues. Trimming took off 7 bases at V and 1 base at J, with 20 bases between the two ends. Germline V lookup: CDR1 LNHDA, CDR2 SQIVND (reference sequence). As DNA, the CDR3 is TGTGCCAGTACACCTTCCTGGATAGCGCCGTCCTACGAGCAGTACTTC. It yields the protein CASTPSWIAPSYEQYF.

The chain carries TRBV29-1 and TRBJ2-1, with 12 bases matching TRBD1. The ends lost 8 bases at V and 2 bases at J; junction bases unmatched: 4. The CDR3 consists of 14 residues. Germline assignment: CDR1 SQVTM and CDR2 ANQGSEA. The CDR3 spells CSTRDRGPYNEQFF. The CDR3 nucleotides are TGCAGCACCCGGGACAGGGGGCCCTACAATGAGCAGTTCTTC.

This chain links TRBV28 with TRBJ2-2, with D perhaps TRBD1 (6 bases). The CDR3 is 15 residues long. With 5 bases removed from V and 7 bases from J, the gap between germline ends came to 17 bases. Looked up from germline, CDR1 is MDHEN and CDR2 is SYDVKM. CDR3 residues: CASSAPGALVGELFF. The CDR3 coding sequence is TGTGCCAGCAGTGCCCCAGGGGCACTCGTCGGGGAGCTGTTTTTT.

This clone was observed a handful of times. V and J are TRBV7-8 and TRBJ2-5; 9 bases are shared with TRBD1. V lost 5 bases and J lost 6; bases outside the gene matches: 10. This CDR3 region has 15 residues. Germline lookup yields CDR1 SGHVS and CDR2 FQNEAQ. CDR3 in DNA: TGTGCCAGCAGCGTACAACAGGGGGCGATGAAGACCCAGTACTTC. It encodes CASSVQQGAMKTQYF.

This clone was observed a single time. CDR3 DNA: TGTGCCAGCAGTGAAGGTGGGGCGAACACCATATATTTT. Encoded protein: CASSEGGANTIYF. The V call is TRBV25-1, the J call TRBJ1-3; D is possibly TRBD1 (5 bases). This CDR3 has 13 residues. V was pared by 2 bases and J by 7 bases, with 9 bases between. Germline loops: CDR1 MGHDK, CDR2 SYGVNS.

The rearrangement links TRBV4-1 to TRBJ2-7; D unresolved. The CDR3 has 15 residues. Germline V CDR1 and CDR2: MGHRA, YSYEKL. V was shortened by 1 base and J by 3 bases, with 13 bases between the two germline ends. The CDR3 nucleotides read TGCGCCAGCAGCCAAGGGGCTCAGCCCTTCTACGAGCAGTACTTC. Residues: CASSQGAQPFYEQYF.

The CDR3 DNA is TGCAGCGTTGCCTTCCAGGGGGAGGTAAATCAGCCCCAGCATTTT. Its protein is CSVAFQGEVNQPQHF. The J gene is TRBJ1-5, the V gene TRBV29-1; 7 bases fit TRBD1. Trimming cost V 4 bases and J 4 bases; bases outside gene matches: 10. Germline CDR1 is SQVTM and CDR2 is ANQGSEA. This CDR3 has 15 amino acids.